The present T cell receptor beta chain was sequenced within a study of breast tumors, draining lymph nodes, adjacent tissues. TCRdb re-analysed the multiplex PCR reads in MiXCR, keeping a single row per CDR3 protein. This repertoire shows approximately 210,000 distinct CDR3 sequences, about 34% found once; its top ten account for approximately 1.5%. The lymph nodes were axillary draining lymph nodes from breast cancer patients. V trimming: 5 bases; J trimming: 17 bases; junction bases outside the gene matches: 6. The CDR3 totals 11 residues. Germline lookup yields CDR1 SGHTA and CDR2 FQGNSA. Notes on the study in general: Tumor T cell lymph node origin was a supported hypothesis, not proven. Compared with lymph nodes, tumors were less diverse; compared with nontumor tissue, more. Most tumor T cells seemingly derive from lymph node, then expand in tumor. Luminal-like breast cancer showed significantly greater tumor-nontumor repertoire similarity than basal-like breast cancer did.

This clonotype was seen more than once but under ten times. Its antigen is currently unknown. V is TRBV7-2 and J is TRBJ2-2; TRBD2 matches 9 bases. The source is a female donor with breast cancer. Some clones in this sample may be carry-over from other donors' samples. Sequenced material: axillary lymph node tissue. CDR3 in amino acids: CASSLQAGGFF. The CDR3 coding sequence is TGTGCCAGCAGCCTACAAGCGGGAGGTTTTTTT.